The present entry profiles one T cell receptor (beta chain) with its context. The antigen remains undetermined. There are 12 residues in the CDR3. Trimming shortened V by 4 bases and J by 6 bases, and 7 bases separated the two germline ends. Germline CDR1 MNHNS, CDR2 SASEGT. This record belongs to a study of cytotoxic CD8 clonotypes in ibrutinib-treated CLL. In the study overall: A mean of around 260,000 productive templates and tens of thousands of productive rearrangements was obtained per sample.

Study-level points and caveats: Measured clonality at baseline was greater than in age-matched healthy donors and tracked with circulating CD8+ T-cell counts. Public clonotypes were rare and shrank or held steady on treatment.

TCRdb's copy holds only in-frame clones and misses some; the assay was immunoSEQ multiplex PCR. The table shows roughly 110,000 clones, with roughly 57% occurring only once. The genes are TRBV6-1 and TRBJ2-1; perhaps TRBD2 as D (5 bases). This clonotype was sampled from a human donor with chronic lymphocytic leukemia. Material: PBMCs, obtained after 24 months of ibrutinib treatment. CDR3 sequence (DNA): TGTGCCAGCAGTGTTACTAGCAATGAGCAGTTCTTC. As protein: CASSVTSNEQFF.